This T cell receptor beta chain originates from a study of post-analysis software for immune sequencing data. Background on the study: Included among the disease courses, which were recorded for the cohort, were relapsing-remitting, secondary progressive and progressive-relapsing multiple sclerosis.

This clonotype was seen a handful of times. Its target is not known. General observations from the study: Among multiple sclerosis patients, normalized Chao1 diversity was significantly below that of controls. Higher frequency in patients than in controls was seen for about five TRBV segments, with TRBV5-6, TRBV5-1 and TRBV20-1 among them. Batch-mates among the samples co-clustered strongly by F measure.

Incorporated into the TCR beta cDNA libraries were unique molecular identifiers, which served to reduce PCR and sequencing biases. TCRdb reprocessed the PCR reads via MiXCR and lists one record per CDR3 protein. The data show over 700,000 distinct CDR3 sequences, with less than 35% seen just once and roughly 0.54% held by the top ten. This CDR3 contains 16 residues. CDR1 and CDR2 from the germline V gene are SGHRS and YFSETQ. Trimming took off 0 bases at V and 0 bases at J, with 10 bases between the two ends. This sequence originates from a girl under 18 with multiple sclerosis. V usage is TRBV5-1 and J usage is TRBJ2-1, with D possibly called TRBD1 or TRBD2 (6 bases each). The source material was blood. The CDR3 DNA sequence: TGCGCCAGCAGCTTGGAGGGGGGTCACTCCTACAATGAGCAGTTCTTC. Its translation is CASSLEGGHSYNEQFF.